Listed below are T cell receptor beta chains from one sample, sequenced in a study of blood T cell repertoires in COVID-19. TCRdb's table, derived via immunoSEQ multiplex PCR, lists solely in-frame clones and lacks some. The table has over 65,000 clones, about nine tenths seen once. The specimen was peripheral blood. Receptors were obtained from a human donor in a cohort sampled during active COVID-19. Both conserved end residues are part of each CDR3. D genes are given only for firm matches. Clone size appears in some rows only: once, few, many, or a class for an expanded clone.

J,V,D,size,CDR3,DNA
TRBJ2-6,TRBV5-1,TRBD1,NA,CASSTYTGTGGSGANVLTF,TGCGCCAGCAGCACTTATACCGGGACAGGGGGCTCTGGGGCCAACGTCCTGACTTTC
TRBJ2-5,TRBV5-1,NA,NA,CASSLGVTGETQYF,TGCGCCAGCAGCTTGGGTGTGACAGGAGAGACCCAGTACTTC
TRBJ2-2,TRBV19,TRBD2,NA,CASHAAGAYTGELFF,TGTGCCAGCCATGCAGCGGGGGCTTACACCGGGGAGCTGTTTTTT
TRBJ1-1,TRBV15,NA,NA,CATSREGRGNTEAFF,TGTGCCACCAGCAGAGAAGGCAGGGGGAACACTGAAGCTTTCTTT
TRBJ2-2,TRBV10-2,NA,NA,CASSGRRTGELFF,TGCGCCAGCAGTGGCAGAAGAACCGGGGAGCTGTTTTTT
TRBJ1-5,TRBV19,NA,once,CASRQYVTANQPQHF,TGTGCCAGTAGACAGTATGTTACGGCCAATCAGCCCCAGCATTTT
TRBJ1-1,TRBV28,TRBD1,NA,CASSLDRVITEAFF,TGTGCCAGCAGTCTTGACAGGGTGATCACTGAAGCTTTCTTT
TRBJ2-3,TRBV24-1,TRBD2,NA,CATSDWGAGGASDTQYF,TGTGCCACCAGTGATTGGGGGGCCGGGGGGGCCTCGGATACGCAGTATTTT
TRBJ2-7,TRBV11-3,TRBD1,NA,CASSSGQSYEQYF,TGTGCCAGCAGCTCGGGACAGTCCTACGAGCAGTACTTC
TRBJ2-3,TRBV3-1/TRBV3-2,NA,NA,CASSRDSPWTQYF,TGTGCCAGCAGCCGGGACTCCCCTTGGACGCAGTATTTT
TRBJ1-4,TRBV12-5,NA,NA,CASGYGGTATNEKLFF,TGTGCTAGTGGTTACGGGGGAACTGCAACTAATGAAAAACTGTTTTTT
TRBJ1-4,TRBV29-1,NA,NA,CSVEDRRGAKGEKLFF,TGCAGCGTTGAAGATCGGCGGGGAGCTAAGGGTGAAAAACTGTTTTTT
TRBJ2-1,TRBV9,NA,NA,CASSLEGYKQFF,TGTGCCAGCAGCCTAGAGGGGTATAAGCAGTTCTTC
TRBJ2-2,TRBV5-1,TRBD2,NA,CASVPGLADPSTGELFF,TGCGCCAGCGTCCCGGGACTAGCGGACCCCTCCACCGGGGAGCTGTTTTTT
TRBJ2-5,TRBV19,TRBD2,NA,CASRGTSGVSQYF,TGTGCCAGTAGGGGGACTAGCGGCGTATCACAGTACTTC
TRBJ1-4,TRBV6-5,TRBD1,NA,CASSYSMGTGNEKLFF,TGTGCCAGCAGTTACTCGATGGGGACAGGGAATGAAAAACTGTTTTTT
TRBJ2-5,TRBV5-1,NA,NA,CASSLARGLPGAQETQYF,TGCGCCAGCAGCTTGGCAAGGGGACTACCGGGGGCCCAAGAGACCCAGTACTTC
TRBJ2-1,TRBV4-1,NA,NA,CASSQTHEQFF,TGCGCCAGCAGCCAAACTCATGAGCAGTTCTTC
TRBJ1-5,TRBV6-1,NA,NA,CASSDRQPQHF,TGTGCCAGCAGTGACCGTCAGCCCCAGCATTTT
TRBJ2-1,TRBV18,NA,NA,CASSPPASVWGRKFF,TGTGCCAGCTCACCACCTGCCAGTGTTTGGGGGAGGAAGTTCTTC
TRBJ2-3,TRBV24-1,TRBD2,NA,CATPRRGGGRTDTQYF,TGTGCCACCCCTAGGCGGGGGGGAGGGCGCACAGATACGCAGTATTTT
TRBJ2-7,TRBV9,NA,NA,CASSALTGSEQYF,TGTGCCAGCAGCGCCTTGACAGGTAGCGAGCAGTACTTC
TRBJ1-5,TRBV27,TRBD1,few,CASSAGTGGYQPQHF,TGTGCCAGCAGTGCCGGGACAGGGGGGTATCAGCCCCAGCATTTT
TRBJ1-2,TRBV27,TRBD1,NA,CASSSPGGTVGYTF,TGTGCCAGCAGTTCCCCGGGCGGGACAGTGGGCTACACCTTC
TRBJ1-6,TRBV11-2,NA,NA,CASSLDIRANSPLHF,TGTGCCAGCAGCTTAGATATCAGGGCCAATTCACCCCTCCACTTT
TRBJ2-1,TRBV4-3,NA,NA,CASSQVRWGDYNEQFF,TGCGCCAGCAGCCAAGTTCGGTGGGGCGACTACAATGAGCAGTTCTTC